A selection of T cell receptor beta chains follows, all from one sample in a study of blood T cell repertoires in COVID-19. Repertoires were generated with immunoSEQ multiplex PCR, while TCRdb's copy carries only in-frame clones and drops some. The sample carries roughly 260,000 clones, about 90% recorded once. Sequencing was carried out using peripheral blood. These receptors were collected from a woman aged 45-59 years with acute or convalescent COVID-19. The CDR3 runs from the conserved cysteine through the conserved F or W. The D gene is left open where the match is weak. Where a row states a size, it is once, few, many or the class of an expanded clone; other rows omit it.

>TRBJ2-7|TRBV5-5|NA|NA
CASSLVGYEQYF
TGTGCCAGCAGCTTGGTCGGCTACGAGCAGTACTTC
>TRBJ1-6|TRBV19|NA|NA
CASSIRGPNSPLHF
TGTGCCAGTAGTATACGGGGTCCTAATTCACCCCTCCACTTT
>TRBJ2-2|TRBV5-8|NA|NA
CASSHRVAGELFF
TGTGCCAGCAGCCACAGGGTGGCCGGGGAGCTGTTTTTT
>TRBJ2-1|TRBV5-6|many|TRBD1
CASSHRDSNEQFF
TGTGCCAGCAGTCACCGGGACAGCAATGAGCAGTTCTTC
>TRBJ2-3|TRBV7-9|NA|TRBD2
CASSPPTSGRTDTQYF
TGTGCCAGCAGCCCCCCCACTAGCGGGAGAACAGATACGCAGTATTTT
>TRBJ2-5|TRBV3-1/TRBV3-2|once|NA
CASSQEPEGGGETQYF
TGTGCCAGCAGCCAAGAACCAGAGGGAGGGGGGGAGACCCAGTACTTC
>TRBJ1-2|TRBV28|few|NA
CASSPPARDYGYTF
TGTGCCAGCAGTCCACCGGCCAGGGACTATGGCTACACCTTC
>TRBJ2-3|TRBV6-2/TRBV6-3|NA|TRBD2
CASSFGTSGRDTDTQYF
TGTGCCAGCAGTTTCGGGACTAGCGGGAGGGACACAGATACGCAGTATTTT
>TRBJ2-7|TRBV7-7|once|NA
CASSLGQVGEQYF
TGTGCTAGCAGCTTAGGGCAGGTAGGCGAGCAGTACTTC
>TRBJ1-1|TRBV5-1|NA|NA
CASSEVADTEAFF
TGCGCCAGCAGCGAGGTGGCGGACACTGAAGCTTTCTTT
>TRBJ2-7|TRBV7-2|once|TRBD1
CASSRDRGNYEQYF
TGTGCCAGCAGCCGGGACAGGGGGAACTACGAGCAGTACTTC
>TRBJ1-4|TRBV14|NA|TRBD1
CASSQVPGRGSEKLFF
TGTGCCAGCAGCCAAGTCCCCGGCAGGGGGAGTGAAAAACTGTTTTTT
>TRBJ2-7|TRBV28|NA|NA
CASISPGVGYEQYF
TGTGCCAGCATCTCGCCAGGGGTGGGTTACGAGCAGTACTTC
>TRBJ1-4|TRBV19|NA|TRBD1
CASSIAGTGGATNEKLFF
TGTGCCAGTAGTATAGCCGGGACAGGGGGTGCAACTAATGAAAAACTGTTTTTT
>TRBJ1-1|TRBV7-2|NA|NA
CATTGSGFTEAFF
TGTGCCACCACAGGGTCGGGGTTCACTGAAGCTTTCTTT
>TRBJ2-2|TRBV7-3|NA|TRBD2
CATRPALAGGGELFF
TGTGCCACTCGGCCCGCGCTAGCGGGAGGGGGGGAGCTGTTTTTT
>TRBJ2-7|TRBV27|NA|TRBD1
CASSLGQGTYEQYF
TGTGCCAGCAGTTTAGGACAGGGGACCTACGAGCAGTACTTC
>TRBJ1-4|TRBV27|NA|NA
CASSLSFQVGEKLFF
TGTGCCAGCAGTTTATCGTTCCAGGTTGGTGAAAAACTGTTTTTT
>TRBJ1-4|TRBV5-1|NA|NA
CASSSQNNEKLFF
TGCGCCAGCAGCTCCCAAAATAATGAAAAACTGTTTTTT
>TRBJ2-7|TRBV19|NA|NA
CATADSYEQYF
TGTGCCACCGCGGACTCCTACGAGCAGTACTTC
>TRBJ1-4|TRBV10-3|NA|NA
CAVRGDIGATNEKLFF
TGTGCCGTCCGGGGGGACATTGGAGCAACTAATGAAAAACTGTTTTTT
>TRBJ2-3|TRBV11-3|NA|NA
CASSFEGGATDTQYF
TGTGCCAGCAGCTTTGAGGGAGGAGCCACAGATACGCAGTATTTT
>TRBJ2-7|TRBV7-2|NA|TRBD2
CASSLGMAGVYEQYF
TGTGCCAGCAGCTTAGGTATGGCGGGAGTCTACGAGCAGTACTTC
>TRBJ1-2|TRBV9|NA|TRBD1
CASSGRQGRGFDYGYTF
TGTGCCAGCAGCGGTCGACAGGGGCGGGGGTTTGACTATGGCTACACCTTC
>TRBJ2-7|TRBV5-1|NA|TRBD1
CASTLQGKDEQYF
TGCGCCAGTACCCTACAGGGGAAAGACGAGCAGTACTTC